These 11 T cell receptor beta chains originate from one sample sequenced in a study of T-cell memory formation after mild COVID-19. MiXCR was run by TCRdb on the 5' RACE reads, yielding one entry per CDR3 protein. The data contain around 430,000 distinct CDR3 sequences, 15% to 20% of them seen just once; the ten biggest clones take up roughly 21%. The sequencing sample was made of PBMCs or a T cell subset sorted from them (not recorded which). Every receptor here comes from a man between 18 and 35 years old who had mild COVID-19 (a few samples of this study predate the infection). Cell type and time point are not known.

The table lists this clonotype with a few counts. The chain links TRBV5-1 to TRBJ1-1, with D uncertain. The CDR3 has 15 amino acids. Trimming took off 1 base at V and 3 bases at J, with 13 bases between the two ends. The V gene's germline CDR1 is SGHRS and CDR2 YFSETQ. CDR3 in amino acids: CASSLSGNWDTEAFF. The CDR3 nucleotides are TGCGCCAGCAGCTTGTCCGGGAATTGGGACACTGAAGCTTTCTTT.

This clonotype has only a few counts. The rearrangement links TRBV2 to TRBJ2-5; 12 bases are a match to TRBD2. J gave up 2 bases and V 1 base, and 8 bases lay outside the gene matches. The CDR3 runs 18 residues. Germline V gene data show CDR1 as SNHLY and CDR2 as FYNNEI. Written as DNA, the CDR3 is TGTGCCAGCAGTGAAGGAACACTAGCGGGGGGCTGGCAAGAGACCCAGTACTTC. Translation gives CASSEGTLAGGWQETQYF.

In this sample, this clonotype turned up a few times. The chain employs TRBV20-1 and TRBJ1-2; D gene unclear. This CDR3 is 12 amino acids long. Germline lookup yields CDR1 DFQATT and CDR2 SNEGSKA (reference sequence). V was pared by 3 bases and J by 4 bases, with 9 bases between. The CDR3 loop reads CSASTALYGYTF. CDR3 DNA: TGCAGTGCTAGTACGGCACTCTATGGCTACACCTTC.

The rearrangement uses TRBV11-2 and TRBJ1-4, with D perhaps TRBD1 (6 bases). Looked up from germline, CDR1 is SGHAT and CDR2 is FQNNGV. V shed 5 bases and J shed 3 bases, with 13 bases lying between them. The CDR3 covers 15 residues. The chain's CDR3 is CASSNSGQPNEKLFF. In DNA, the CDR3 is TGTGCCAGCAGCAATTCAGGACAGCCTAATGAAAAACTGTTTTTT.

This clonotype was recorded a few times. This rearrangement joins TRBV3-1 to TRBJ2-3; D remains unclear. Trimming took off 1 base at V and 5 bases at J, with 10 bases between the two ends. Germline V gives CDR1 LGHDT, CDR2 YNNKEL (reference sequence). The CDR3 runs 14 residues. CDR3 sequence: CASSQAWSRDTQYF. CDR3 coding DNA: TGTGCCAGCAGCCAAGCGTGGAGTAGAGATACGCAGTATTTT.

The genes are TRBV7-6 and TRBJ2-3; D is unresolved. V shed 4 bases and J shed 2 bases, with 7 bases lying between them. Germline V CDR1 and CDR2: SGHVS, FNYEAQ. The CDR3 consists of 13 residues. The chain's CDR3 is CASSSYNTDTQYF. The CDR3 DNA follows: TGTGCCAGCAGCTCGTACAACACAGATACGCAGTATTTT.

The table lists this clonotype with many counts. The chain uses TRBV18 and TRBJ1-4; no reliable D call. The CDR3 is made up of 13 amino acids. V lost 2 bases, J lost 3 bases, and 4 bases lay in between. Per the germline V gene, CDR1 is KGHSH and CDR2 is LQKENI. The CDR3 sequence: CASSPGSNEKLFF. Here the CDR3 DNA reads TGTGCCAGCTCACCAGGCTCTAATGAAAAACTGTTTTTT.

This clonotype was recorded at least ten times. The rearrangement joins TRBV12-3 or TRBV12-4 to TRBJ2-6; 7 bases line up with TRBD1. Trimming at V came to 6 bases and at J to 6 bases, leaving 17 bases not matched to a gene. This CDR3 is 18 amino acids long. The CDR3 DNA follows: TGTGCCAGCAGCCCCGAGGGAGACAGGGACAGTTTGGCCAACGTCCTGACTTTC. Protein product: CASSPEGDRDSLANVLTF.

The J gene is TRBJ1-1, the V gene TRBV18; D is possibly TRBD1 (5 bases). Germline CDR1 KGHSH, CDR2 LQKENI. There are 15 residues in the CDR3. V lost 3 bases to trimming and J lost 0 bases, with 11 bases between them. CDR3 nucleotides: TGTGCCAGCTCACCGGGGCGGGGCCTGAACACTGAAGCTTTCTTT. It encodes CASSPGRGLNTEAFF.

V usage is TRBV6-1 and J usage is TRBJ2-7; D unresolved. This CDR3 comprises 13 residues. From germline, CDR1 is MNHNS and CDR2 SASEGT. Trimming left V 10 bases short and J 0 bases short, with 13 bases between. The DNA for the CDR3 is TGTGCCACCCAATCCCCTAGCTCCTACGAGCAGTACGTC. Translated: CATQSPSSYEQYV.

This clonotype was observed a few times. The CDR3 spells CASSLEHRTDTQYF. In DNA, the CDR3 is TGCGCCAGCAGCTTGGAGCACCGCACAGATACGCAGTATTTT. The chain is built from TRBV5-1 and TRBJ2-3, with no clear D. The V gene's germline CDR1 is SGHRS and CDR2 YFSETQ. The V gene lost 0 bases and the J gene lost 1 base, with 6 bases spanning the gap. The CDR3 sequence is 14 residues long.